A selection of T cell receptor beta chains follows, all from one sample in a study of shared clonotypes between healthy human individuals. Measured with immunoSEQ multiplex PCR; TCRdb has only the in-frame clones, and not every one. The table has some 450,000 clones, around 77% seen once. Material: PBMCs. The receptors come from a woman aged 40 to 49 in good health. Some clones in this sample may be carry-over from other donors' samples. Each CDR3 is given with its conserved first and last residue. Size values are once, few and many counts, or a class for expanded clones, and some rows have none.

J	V	size	CDR3
TRBJ2-3	TRBV5-1	NA	CASSQRPSGSADTQYF
TRBJ2-3	TRBV11-2	NA	CASSLGLRRGTDTQYF
TRBJ2-2	TRBV7-9	NA	CASSPRRRKLFF
TRBJ2-7	TRBV19	NA	CASSYRAQFYEQYF
TRBJ1-5	TRBV19	many	CASSILTGYNQPQHF
TRBJ1-1	TRBV7-6	NA	CASSSRGTEAFF
TRBJ2-3	TRBV5-1	few	CASSLVFALTLTDTQYF
TRBJ1-2	TRBV27	many	CASRGSGQGRSYTF
TRBJ1-4	TRBV9	NA	CASSVRTGEGEKLFF
TRBJ2-5	TRBV19	once	CASSDRQGGETQYF
TRBJ1-4	TRBV9	NA	CASSLGTGREKLFF
TRBJ2-7	TRBV5-6	NA	CASSIPGLAGAYEQYF
TRBJ2-7	TRBV6-5	many	CASSYGFSYEQYF
TRBJ1-6	TRBV19	few	CASGKTGMRNSPLHF
TRBJ2-1	TRBV5-1	NA	CASSEDTYNEQFF